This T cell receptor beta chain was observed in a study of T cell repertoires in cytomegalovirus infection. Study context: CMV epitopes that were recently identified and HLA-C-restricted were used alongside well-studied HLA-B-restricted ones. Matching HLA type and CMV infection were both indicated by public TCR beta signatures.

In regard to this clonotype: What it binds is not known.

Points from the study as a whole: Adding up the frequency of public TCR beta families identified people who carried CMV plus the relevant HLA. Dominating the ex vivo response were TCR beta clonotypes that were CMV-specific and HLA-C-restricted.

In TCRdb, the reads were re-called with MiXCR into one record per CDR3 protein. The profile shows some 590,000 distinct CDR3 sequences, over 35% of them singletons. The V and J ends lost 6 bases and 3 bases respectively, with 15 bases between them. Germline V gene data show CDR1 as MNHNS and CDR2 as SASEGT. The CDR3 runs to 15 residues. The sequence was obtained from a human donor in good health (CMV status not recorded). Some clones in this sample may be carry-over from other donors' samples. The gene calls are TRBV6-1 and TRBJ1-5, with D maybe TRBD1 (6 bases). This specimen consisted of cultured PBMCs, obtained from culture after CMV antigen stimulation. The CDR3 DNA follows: TGTGCCAGCAGGAGGGACGGGGGGCACAATCAGCCCCAGCATTTT. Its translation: CASRRDGGHNQPQHF.